This TCR beta chain was obtained from a study of blood T cell repertoires in COVID-19. Study-wide context: Acute and convalescent COVID-19 samples came from the United States, Italy and Spain. The cDNA or gDNA used as material had been derived from T cells, B-cell-depleted T cells, or PBMCs.

The authors' processing: Nucleated cell number was recorded as an estimate derived from reference gene primer amplification. Sequencing used immunoSEQ multiplex PCR; TCRdb keeps in-frame clones, though not all of them. D and trimming were read from the DNA, whereas the V and J calls and clone size are those reported in that table. This sample has 90,000 to 120,000 clones, with approximately 89% found just once. V trimming: 6 bases; J trimming: 6 bases; junction bases outside the gene matches: 4. The CDR3 is 15 amino acids. The V gene's germline CDR1 is WNHNN and CDR2 SYGVQD (reference sequence). The clonotype comes from a man in his sixties with acute or convalescent COVID-19. The sequenced sample was peripheral blood. V usage is TRBV10-1 and J usage is TRBJ2-2, with 13 bases lining up with TRBD2. CDR3 sequence reads: CASSALAGGPGELFF. Written as DNA, the CDR3 is TGCGCCAGCAGCGCACTAGCGGGAGGGCCCGGGGAGCTGTTTTTT.